The rows below give T cell receptor beta chains drawn from one sample of a study of blood T cell repertoires in COVID-19. Only in-frame clones appear in the TCRdb table, and some are missing; sequencing was by immunoSEQ multiplex PCR. Altogether some 52,000 clones are present, 89% being singletons, with the ten largest covering nearly 5%. Sequencing was carried out using peripheral blood. These receptors were taken from a man between 60 and 70 years old with active COVID-19. CDR3s include the opening cysteine and the closing phenylalanine or tryptophan. Fields, in order: CDR3 protein, CDR3 DNA, D gene, V gene, J gene, clone size. The D gene is left open where the match is weak. Clone size appears in some rows only: once, few, many, or a class for an expanded clone.

CDR3 protein: CASSFEVGTQYF
CDR3 DNA: TGTGCCAGCAGCTTTGAGGTTGGTACGCAGTATTTT
D gene: NA
V gene: TRBV7-2
J gene: TRBJ2-3
clone size: NA

CDR3 protein: CASSQESYSRVGANVLTF
CDR3 DNA: TGTGCCAGCAGCCAAGAGTCGTATTCCCGGGTAGGGGCCAACGTCCTGACTTTC
D gene: NA
V gene: TRBV4-2
J gene: TRBJ2-6
clone size: NA

CDR3 protein: CASADRKNTEAFF
CDR3 DNA: TGTGCCAGCGCGGACAGAAAGAACACTGAAGCTTTCTTT
D gene: NA
V gene: TRBV5-6
J gene: TRBJ1-1
clone size: NA

CDR3 protein: CASRVDHSGANVLTF
CDR3 DNA: TGTGCCTCCAGGGTAGACCACTCTGGGGCCAACGTCCTGACTTTC
D gene: NA
V gene: TRBV19
J gene: TRBJ2-6
clone size: NA

CDR3 protein: CASSPGSGGEQYF
CDR3 DNA: TGTGCCAGCAGCCCGGGTTCGGGAGGCGAGCAGTACTTC
D gene: TRBD2
V gene: TRBV28
J gene: TRBJ2-7
clone size: NA

CDR3 protein: CAIKGGSSYNEQFF
CDR3 DNA: TGTGCAATCAAGGGGGGGAGCTCCTACAATGAGCAGTTCTTC
D gene: NA
V gene: TRBV10-3
J gene: TRBJ2-1
clone size: once

CDR3 protein: CAGQTGTGNTIYF
CDR3 DNA: TGTGCCGGGCAAACAGGGACGGGAAACACCATATATTTT
D gene: NA
V gene: TRBV6-6
J gene: TRBJ1-3
clone size: NA

CDR3 protein: CASSSIGGHLGYTF
CDR3 DNA: TGTGCCAGTAGTAGCATCGGGGGGCATCTAGGCTACACCTTC
D gene: NA
V gene: TRBV19
J gene: TRBJ1-2
clone size: once

CDR3 protein: CASSHHLAGNNEQFF
CDR3 DNA: TGTGCCAGCAGCCACCATCTAGCGGGAAACAATGAGCAGTTCTTC
D gene: TRBD2
V gene: TRBV7-9
J gene: TRBJ2-1
clone size: NA

CDR3 protein: CSASGPYEQYF
CDR3 DNA: TGCAGTGCTAGCGGTCCCTACGAGCAGTACTTC
D gene: NA
V gene: TRBV20-1
J gene: TRBJ2-7
clone size: once

CDR3 protein: CAVERGNGYYEQYF
CDR3 DNA: TGTGCCGTCGAACGGGGGAATGGGTATTACGAGCAGTACTTC
D gene: NA
V gene: TRBV28
J gene: TRBJ2-7
clone size: NA

CDR3 protein: CASSPRATSGRARAKTQYF
CDR3 DNA: TGTGCCAGCAGCCCCCGAGCCACTAGCGGGCGCGCACGGGCGAAGACCCAGTACTTC
D gene: TRBD2
V gene: TRBV7-2
J gene: TRBJ2-5
clone size: few

CDR3 protein: CASSLDRVNSPLHF
CDR3 DNA: TGCGCCAGCAGCTTAGACAGGGTGAATTCACCCCTCCACTTT
D gene: TRBD1
V gene: TRBV5-1
J gene: TRBJ1-6
clone size: NA

CDR3 protein: CATSDAPPAGGPHNEQFF
CDR3 DNA: TGTGCCACCAGTGACGCCCCCCCTGCGGGAGGGCCCCACAATGAGCAGTTCTTC
D gene: TRBD2
V gene: TRBV24-1
J gene: TRBJ2-1
clone size: NA

CDR3 protein: CASSVGGGGNQPQHF
CDR3 DNA: TGTGCCAGCAGTGTTGGGGGCGGCGGTAATCAGCCCCAGCATTTT
D gene: NA
V gene: TRBV2
J gene: TRBJ1-5
clone size: NA

CDR3 protein: CASGDRLNLPQHF
CDR3 DNA: TGTGCCAGCGGTGACAGGCTCAATTTGCCCCAGCATTTT
D gene: NA
V gene: TRBV28
J gene: TRBJ1-5
clone size: NA

CDR3 protein: CASRAGTGRDEQYF
CDR3 DNA: TGTGCCAGTCGAGCCGGGACAGGGAGGGACGAGCAGTACTTC
D gene: TRBD1
V gene: TRBV19
J gene: TRBJ2-7
clone size: few

CDR3 protein: CASPRPGTSRSGELFF
CDR3 DNA: TGTGCCAGCCCACGACCCGGGACTAGCCGATCCGGGGAGCTGTTTTTT
D gene: TRBD2
V gene: TRBV28
J gene: TRBJ2-2
clone size: NA

CDR3 protein: CASRQQQGVVVDTQYF
CDR3 DNA: TGTGCCAGCAGACAACAACAGGGGGTGGTGGTGGATACGCAGTATTTT
D gene: TRBD1
V gene: TRBV28
J gene: TRBJ2-3
clone size: NA

CDR3 protein: CASSQPGLAGVEQFF
CDR3 DNA: TGTGCCAGCAGTCAGCCGGGACTAGCGGGAGTAGAGCAGTTCTTC
D gene: TRBD2
V gene: TRBV27
J gene: TRBJ2-1
clone size: NA

CDR3 protein: CASSLYPRVGSPLHF
CDR3 DNA: TGTGCCAGCAGTTTATACCCCAGGGTGGGATCACCCCTCCACTTT
D gene: NA
V gene: TRBV28
J gene: TRBJ1-6
clone size: few

CDR3 protein: CASSLTRTSGNEQYF
CDR3 DNA: TGTGCCAGCAGTTTAACCCGGACTAGCGGAAACGAGCAGTACTTC
D gene: TRBD2
V gene: TRBV28
J gene: TRBJ2-7
clone size: NA

CDR3 protein: CASSPSIRGGWDNEQFF
CDR3 DNA: TGTGCCAGCTCACCCTCAATACGGGGTGGTTGGGACAATGAGCAGTTCTTC
D gene: NA
V gene: TRBV18
J gene: TRBJ2-1
clone size: NA

CDR3 protein: CASIYPTGDLGYTF
CDR3 DNA: TGTGCCAGCATTTATCCCACAGGGGACCTCGGCTACACCTTC
D gene: TRBD1
V gene: TRBV7-3
J gene: TRBJ1-2
clone size: few

CDR3 protein: CASSSTGAGDTQYF
CDR3 DNA: TGTGCCAGCAGCTCCACGGGAGCTGGAGATACGCAGTATTTT
D gene: NA
V gene: TRBV11-1
J gene: TRBJ2-3
clone size: NA

CDR3 protein: CASSLARRNEQFF
CDR3 DNA: TGTGCCAGCAGCTTAGCGCGTCGGAATGAGCAGTTCTTC
D gene: NA
V gene: TRBV7-2
J gene: TRBJ2-1
clone size: NA

CDR3 protein: CASSLFVLRLAGLPHEQYF
CDR3 DNA: TGTGCCAGCAGCTTATTCGTTTTGCGACTAGCGGGCCTCCCCCACGAGCAGTACTTC
D gene: TRBD2
V gene: TRBV7-8
J gene: TRBJ2-7
clone size: NA

CDR3 protein: CASSNTALYGYTF
CDR3 DNA: TGTGCCAGCAGCAATACAGCTTTATATGGCTACACCTTC
D gene: NA
V gene: TRBV9
J gene: TRBJ1-2
clone size: NA

CDR3 protein: CATAPRFNQPQHF
CDR3 DNA: TGTGCCACCGCCCCCAGGTTCAATCAGCCCCAGCATTTT
D gene: NA
V gene: TRBV28
J gene: TRBJ1-5
clone size: NA

CDR3 protein: CASSLRREQFF
CDR3 DNA: TGTGCCAGCAGTTTAAGGCGGGAGCAGTTCTTC
D gene: NA
V gene: TRBV12-3/TRBV12-4
J gene: TRBJ2-1
clone size: NA

CDR3 protein: CAWGTGVPTYEQYF
CDR3 DNA: TGTGCCTGGGGCACAGGGGTTCCCACCTACGAGCAGTACTTC
D gene: TRBD1
V gene: TRBV30
J gene: TRBJ2-7
clone size: NA

CDR3 protein: CASSLLETSGRVNEQFF
CDR3 DNA: TGTGCCAGCAGCTTACTAGAGACTAGCGGGAGGGTCAATGAGCAGTTCTTC
D gene: TRBD2
V gene: TRBV7-8
J gene: TRBJ2-1
clone size: NA

CDR3 protein: CASSPLGLAGTDTQYF
CDR3 DNA: TGTGCCAGCAGTCCTTTAGGACTAGCGGGCACAGATACGCAGTATTTT
D gene: TRBD2
V gene: TRBV7-9
J gene: TRBJ2-3
clone size: NA

CDR3 protein: CAISKQSGTGSYEQYF
CDR3 DNA: TGTGCCATCAGTAAGCAATCCGGGACAGGTTCCTACGAGCAGTACTTC
D gene: TRBD1
V gene: TRBV10-3
J gene: TRBJ2-7
clone size: NA

CDR3 protein: CASSFDRGLSYEQYF
CDR3 DNA: TGTGCCAGCAGTTTCGACAGGGGGCTATCCTACGAGCAGTACTTC
D gene: TRBD1
V gene: TRBV27
J gene: TRBJ2-7
clone size: once

CDR3 protein: CASSSPQGPSGNTIYF
CDR3 DNA: TGTGCCAGCAGCTCTCCACAGGGCCCCTCTGGAAACACCATATATTTT
D gene: NA
V gene: TRBV7-6
J gene: TRBJ1-3
clone size: few

CDR3 protein: CASSPTGNPVQETQYF
CDR3 DNA: TGTGCCAGCAGCCCAACGGGTAATCCGGTCCAAGAGACCCAGTACTTC
D gene: NA
V gene: TRBV9
J gene: TRBJ2-5
clone size: NA

CDR3 protein: CASSPYSAGHSNQPQHF
CDR3 DNA: TGTGCCAGCTCACCATATTCCGCAGGCCATAGCAATCAGCCCCAGCATTTT
D gene: NA
V gene: TRBV18
J gene: TRBJ1-5
clone size: NA

CDR3 protein: CASRGQGISYEQYF
CDR3 DNA: TGTGCCAGCAGAGGACAGGGTATCTCCTACGAGCAGTACTTC
D gene: TRBD1
V gene: TRBV7-8
J gene: TRBJ2-7
clone size: NA

CDR3 protein: CASSQDRAGGPDEQYF
CDR3 DNA: TGTGCCAGCAGCCAAGATCGGGCGGGAGGGCCTGACGAGCAGTACTTC
D gene: TRBD2
V gene: TRBV4-2
J gene: TRBJ2-7
clone size: NA

CDR3 protein: CASSGRDRGNANYGYTF
CDR3 DNA: TGTGCCAGCAGCGGACGGGACAGGGGCAACGCTAACTATGGCTACACCTTC
D gene: TRBD1
V gene: TRBV7-2
J gene: TRBJ1-2
clone size: NA

CDR3 protein: CASRTDRGAGEKLFF
CDR3 DNA: TGTGCCAGCAGAACCGACCGGGGGGCGGGGGAAAAACTGTTTTTT
D gene: NA
V gene: TRBV7-8
J gene: TRBJ1-4
clone size: NA

CDR3 protein: CASSFTRNYEQYF
CDR3 DNA: TGTGCCAGCAGCTTTACAAGAAATTACGAGCAGTACTTC
D gene: NA
V gene: TRBV11-2
J gene: TRBJ2-7
clone size: NA

CDR3 protein: CASVNSGSGEQYF
CDR3 DNA: TGTGCCAGCGTAAACTCCGGCTCGGGCGAGCAGTACTTC
D gene: NA
V gene: TRBV6-5
J gene: TRBJ2-7
clone size: few

CDR3 protein: CASSLDLRGARGYTF
CDR3 DNA: TGTGCCAGCAGCTTAGATCTCAGGGGGGCCCGTGGCTACACCTTC
D gene: TRBD1
V gene: TRBV7-9
J gene: TRBJ1-2
clone size: NA

CDR3 protein: CASSGTSTDTQYF
CDR3 DNA: TGTGCCAGCAGCGGGACTAGCACAGATACGCAGTATTTT
D gene: NA
V gene: TRBV21-1
J gene: TRBJ2-3
clone size: NA